This TCR beta chain is from a study of T cell responses to AZD1222 COVID-19 vaccine. This clone was seen just once. Germline loops: CDR1 MNHEY, CDR2 SMNVEV (reference sequence). V was cut by 2 bases and J by 5 bases, with 9 bases left in between. This CDR3 has 13 amino acids. TCRdb's table, derived via immunoSEQ multiplex PCR, lists solely in-frame clones and lacks some. The data hold about 77,000 clones, with more than 85% observed a single time. This TCR was recovered from an adult who received the AZD1222 COVID-19 vaccine. Sequences were derived from peripheral blood, sampled 28 days after the second AZD1222 dose. The V call is TRBV27, the J call TRBJ1-2, with D perhaps matching TRBD1 (5 bases). The CDR3 sequence: CASSLGRAYGYTF. CDR3 bases: TGTGCCAGCAGTTTAGGCAGGGCTTATGGCTACACCTTC.